The clone carrying this TCR beta chain has only a few counts. Its antigen is undetermined. V dropped 6 bases and J dropped 4 bases, with 9 bases sitting between them. The CDR3 is made up of 13 amino acids. In germline, CDR1 is MNHNS, CDR2 SASEGT. This entry is derived from a study of blood T cells in healthy people across ages. Across the whole study: Roughly one uniquely barcoded beta molecule per two T cells was captured.

The individuals who served as donors were healthy Caucasians living in Russia, aged about 6 to 100. The study, taken as a whole, reports: Diversity of TCR beta correlated strongly with naive T cell percentage. Donors of long life had a larger count of naive CD4+ cells and greater diversity than aged donors.

Alongside a J-beta primer mix, a sample-barcoded 5' primer served in a second PCR lasting roughly 6 to 11 cycles. MiXCR was run by TCRdb on the 5' RACE reads, yielding one entry per CDR3 protein. The table includes roughly 790,000 distinct CDR3 sequences, about 40% detected once. The chain couples TRBV6-1 to TRBJ1-4; D unclear. The receptor was derived from a woman aged 60-70 years in good health. Material for sequencing was blood. CDR3 in amino acids: CASRGSGNEKLFF. The CDR3 bases are TGTGCCAGCAGGGGGAGTGGTAATGAAAAACTGTTTTTT.